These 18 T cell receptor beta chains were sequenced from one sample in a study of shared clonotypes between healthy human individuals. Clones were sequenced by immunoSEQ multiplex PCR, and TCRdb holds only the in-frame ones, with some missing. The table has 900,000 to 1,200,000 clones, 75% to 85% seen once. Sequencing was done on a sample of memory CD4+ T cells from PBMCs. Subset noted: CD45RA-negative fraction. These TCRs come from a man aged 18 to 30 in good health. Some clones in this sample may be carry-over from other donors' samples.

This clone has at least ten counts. CDR3 in DNA: TGTGCCAGCAGTCAGACAGCGAACTACGAGCAGTACTTC. It translates to CASSQTANYEQYF. The chain links TRBV28 to TRBJ2-7, with a tentative D call TRBD1 (5 bases). V was clipped by 5 bases and J by 3 bases, with 11 bases between them. CDR3 length: 13 residues. Per germline, CDR1 MDHEN and CDR2 SYDVKM.

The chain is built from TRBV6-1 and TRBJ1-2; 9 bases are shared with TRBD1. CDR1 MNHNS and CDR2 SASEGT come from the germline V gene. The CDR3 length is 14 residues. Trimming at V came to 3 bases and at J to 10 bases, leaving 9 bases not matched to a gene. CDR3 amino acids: CASSDAPGTGNYTF. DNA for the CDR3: TGTGCCAGCAGTGATGCCCCCGGGACAGGGAACTACACCTTC.

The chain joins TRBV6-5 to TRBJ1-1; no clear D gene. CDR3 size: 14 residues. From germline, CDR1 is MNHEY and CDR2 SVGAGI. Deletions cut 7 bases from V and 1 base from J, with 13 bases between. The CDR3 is CASIQPPGNTEAFF. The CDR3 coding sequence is TGTGCCAGCATCCAACCTCCCGGGAACACTGAAGCTTTCTTT.

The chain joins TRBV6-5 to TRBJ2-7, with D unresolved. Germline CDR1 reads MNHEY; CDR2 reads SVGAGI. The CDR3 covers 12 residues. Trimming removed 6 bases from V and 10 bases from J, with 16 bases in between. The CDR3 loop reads CASRNSPGQQYF. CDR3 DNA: TGTGCCAGCAGAAATTCTCCGGGCCAACAGTACTTC.

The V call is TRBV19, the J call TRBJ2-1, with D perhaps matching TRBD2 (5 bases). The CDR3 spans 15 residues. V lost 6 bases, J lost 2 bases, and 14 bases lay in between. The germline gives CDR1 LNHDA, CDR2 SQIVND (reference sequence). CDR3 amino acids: CASRGSPNAYNEQFF. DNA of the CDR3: TGTGCCAGTAGGGGGAGTCCTAATGCCTACAATGAGCAGTTCTTC.

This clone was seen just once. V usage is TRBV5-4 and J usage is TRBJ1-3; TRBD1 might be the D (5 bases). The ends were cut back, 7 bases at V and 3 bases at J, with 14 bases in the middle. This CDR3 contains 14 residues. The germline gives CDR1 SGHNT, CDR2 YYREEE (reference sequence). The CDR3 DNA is TGTGCCAGCGCCTCCGGGACCAGTGGAAACACCATATATTTT. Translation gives CASASGTSGNTIYF.

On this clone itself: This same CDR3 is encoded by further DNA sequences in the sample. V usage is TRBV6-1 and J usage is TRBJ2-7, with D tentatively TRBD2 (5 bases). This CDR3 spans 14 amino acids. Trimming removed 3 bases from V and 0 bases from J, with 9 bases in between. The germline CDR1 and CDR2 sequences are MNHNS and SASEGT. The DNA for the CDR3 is TGTGCCAGCAGTGATCCGGGGTCCTCCTACGAGCAGTACTTC. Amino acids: CASSDPGSSYEQYF.

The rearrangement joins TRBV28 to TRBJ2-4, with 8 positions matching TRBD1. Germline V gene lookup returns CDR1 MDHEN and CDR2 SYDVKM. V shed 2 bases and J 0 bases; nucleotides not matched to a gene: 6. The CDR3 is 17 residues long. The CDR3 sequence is CASSLGTGFIAKNIQYF. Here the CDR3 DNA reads TGTGCCAGCAGTTTAGGGACAGGATTTATAGCCAAAAACATTCAGTACTTC.

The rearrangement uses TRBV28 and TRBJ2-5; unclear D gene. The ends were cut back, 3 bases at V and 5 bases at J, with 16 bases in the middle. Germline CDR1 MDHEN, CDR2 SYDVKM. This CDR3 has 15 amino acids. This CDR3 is CASSLARVGSETQYF. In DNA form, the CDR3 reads TGTGCCAGCAGTTTGGCCCGGGTGGGTTCGGAGACCCAGTACTTC.

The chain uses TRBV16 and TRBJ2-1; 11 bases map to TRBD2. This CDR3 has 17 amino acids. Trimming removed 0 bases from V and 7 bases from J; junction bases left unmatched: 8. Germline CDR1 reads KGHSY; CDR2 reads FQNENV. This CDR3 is CASSQSRETSGTNEQFF. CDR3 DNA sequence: TGTGCCAGCAGCCAATCTAGGGAGACTAGCGGGACAAATGAGCAGTTCTTC.

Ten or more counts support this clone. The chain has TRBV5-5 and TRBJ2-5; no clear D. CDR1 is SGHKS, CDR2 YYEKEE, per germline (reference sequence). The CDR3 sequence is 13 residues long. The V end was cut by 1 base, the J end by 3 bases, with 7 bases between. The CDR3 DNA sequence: TGTGCCAGCAGCTTGTACTCCGAAGAGACCCAGTACTTC. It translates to CASSLYSEETQYF.

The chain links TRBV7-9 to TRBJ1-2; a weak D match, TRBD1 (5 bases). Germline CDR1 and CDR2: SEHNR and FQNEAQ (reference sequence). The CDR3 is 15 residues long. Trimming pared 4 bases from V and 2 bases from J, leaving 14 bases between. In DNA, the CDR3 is TGTGCCAGCAGCTCGAGTGGGACGGACAACTATGGCTACACCTTC. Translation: CASSSSGTDNYGYTF.

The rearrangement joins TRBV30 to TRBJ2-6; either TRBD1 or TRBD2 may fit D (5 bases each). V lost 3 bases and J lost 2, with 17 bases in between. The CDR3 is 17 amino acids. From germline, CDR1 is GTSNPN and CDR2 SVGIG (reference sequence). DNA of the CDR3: TGTGCCTGGAGCCGCTTTGGGGGTCTAACTGGGGCCAACGTCCTGACTTTC. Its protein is CAWSRFGGLTGANVLTF.

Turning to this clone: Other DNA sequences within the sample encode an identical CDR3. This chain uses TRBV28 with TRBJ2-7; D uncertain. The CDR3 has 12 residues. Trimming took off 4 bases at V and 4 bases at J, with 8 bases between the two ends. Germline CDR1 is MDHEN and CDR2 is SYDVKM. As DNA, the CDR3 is TGTGCCAGCAGTTCGTCTTCTTACGAGCAGTACTTC. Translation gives CASSSSSYEQYF.

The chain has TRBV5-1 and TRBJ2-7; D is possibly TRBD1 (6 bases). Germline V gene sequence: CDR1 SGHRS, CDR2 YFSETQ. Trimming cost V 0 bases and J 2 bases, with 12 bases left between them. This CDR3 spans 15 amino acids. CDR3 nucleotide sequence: TGCGCCAGCAGCTTGGGACAGGTATTAGCCTACGAGCAGTACTTC. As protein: CASSLGQVLAYEQYF.

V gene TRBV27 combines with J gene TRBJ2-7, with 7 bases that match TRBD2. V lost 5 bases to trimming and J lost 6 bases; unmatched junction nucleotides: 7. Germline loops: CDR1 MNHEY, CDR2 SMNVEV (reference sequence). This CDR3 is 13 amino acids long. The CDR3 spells CASSATGGGEQYF. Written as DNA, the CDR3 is TGTGCCAGCAGTGCAACTGGGGGGGGCGAGCAGTACTTC.

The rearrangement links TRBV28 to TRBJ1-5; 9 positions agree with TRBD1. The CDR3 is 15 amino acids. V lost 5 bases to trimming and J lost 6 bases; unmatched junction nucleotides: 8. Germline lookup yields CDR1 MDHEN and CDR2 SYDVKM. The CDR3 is CASSKTGGVGQPQHF. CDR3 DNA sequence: TGTGCCAGCAGTAAGACAGGGGGGGTAGGTCAGCCCCAGCATTTT.

The CDR3 region is CASSFTAREQFF. In DNA form, the CDR3 reads TGTGCCAGCAGCTTCACGGCGCGTGAGCAGTTCTTC. The V and J genes are TRBV7-8 and TRBJ2-1; D gene ambiguous. The ends were cut back, 3 bases at V and 9 bases at J, with 9 bases in the middle. The CDR3 is made up of 12 amino acids. From germline, CDR1 is SGHVS and CDR2 FQNEAQ.